The sequence of this TCR beta chain was determined in a study of spatial heterogeneity in lung cancer. Time point in this sample: blood at routine non-recurrence follow-up after resection. The authors sequenced whole RNA from tumor, nontumor lung or frozen PBMC without sorting. This CDR3 is built from 15 residues. Losses at the gene ends were 2 bases for V and 7 bases for J; bases not matched to a gene: 7. CDR1 is SQVTM and CDR2 is ANQGSEA in the germline V gene. From the 5' RACE reads, TCRdb called clonotypes with MiXCR, one entry per CDR3 protein. The sample contains around 30,000 distinct CDR3 sequences, 5% to 6.5% of which appear only once.

The chain carries TRBV29-1 and TRBJ1-3; 11 nucleotides line up with TRBD1. This receptor was identified in a male donor with early-stage non-small cell lung cancer. Here the sequenced sample was PBMCs, taken at follow-up. As DNA, the CDR3 is TGCAGCGTTGAATCGGGACAGGGGGTGACCAACACCATATATTTT. Translating it yields CSVESGQGVTNTIYF.